Listed below are T cell receptor beta chains from one sample, sequenced in a study of T-cell reconstitution after alpha-beta-depleted transplantation in children. One entry per CDR3 protein results from TCRdb running MiXCR on the PCR reads. The sample lists 670,000 or so distinct CDR3 sequences; 10% to 15% were seen once. The source was PBMCs, collected before TCRalphabeta/CD19-depleted stem cell transplant. The receptors were gathered from a girl aged 2-10 years with congenital amegakaryocytic thrombocytopenia, due to receive a stem cell transplant. Both conserved end residues are part of each CDR3. D genes are given only for firm matches. Not every row has a clone size; where given, it reads once, few, many or a size class.

J,D,size,length,V,DNA,CDR3
TRBJ2-3,TRBD2,many,17,TRBV12-3/TRBV12-4,TGTGCCAGCAGTCCCACGACTAGCGGGAGATACACAGATACGCAGTATTTT,CASSPTTSGRYTDTQYF
TRBJ2-5,NA,many,13,TRBV9,TGTGCCAGCAGCGTAGAGTCGGAAGAGACCCAGTACTTC,CASSVESEETQYF
TRBJ1-2,NA,few,16,TRBV7-9,TGTGCCAGCAGCCCACTCACGCAGGGAAGTTACTATGGCTACACCTTC,CASSPLTQGSYYGYTF
TRBJ2-7,TRBD2,many,13,TRBV14,TGTGCCAGCAGCAATAGCGGGCTCTACGAGCAGTACTTC,CASSNSGLYEQYF
TRBJ1-2,TRBD1,NA,16,TRBV5-1,TGCGCCAGCAGCGCGGAGGCAGGGGGCGGATTGGGTGGCTACACCTTC,CASSAEAGGGLGGYTF
TRBJ2-7,NA,many,14,TRBV20-1,TGCAGTGCTAGAGATATGACCCACTCTTACGAGCAGTACTTC,CSARDMTHSYEQYF
TRBJ1-1,NA,few,14,TRBV20-1,TGCAGTGCTGGCCCACAAGGGGTAAACACTGAAGCTTTCTTT,CSAGPQGVNTEAFF
TRBJ2-7,TRBD2,many,15,TRBV10-3,TGTGCCACCCTTTTTGCTCCGGGACTAGTGGTCGAGCAGTACTTC,CATLFAPGLVVEQYF
TRBJ1-2,NA,few,13,TRBV3-1,TGTGCCAGCAGCCAAGGAGGGGGCTATGGCTACACCTTC,CASSQGGGYGYTF
TRBJ1-2,NA,NA,12,TRBV12-3/TRBV12-4,TGTGCCAGCACAAACGGCGGCTATGGCTACACCTTC,CASTNGGYGYTF
TRBJ2-3,TRBD2,few,19,TRBV28,TGTGCCAGCAGTTTTCCCGGGACTAGCGGGAGGGTTTTTGCAGATACGCAGTATTTT,CASSFPGTSGRVFADTQYF
TRBJ2-1,TRBD2,few,15,TRBV13,TGTGCCAGCAGCTTTGCGGGAGTCCCCTACAATGAGCAGTTCTTC,CASSFAGVPYNEQFF
TRBJ2-2,NA,many,15,TRBV2,TGTGCCAGCAGTGCCTACGCTGGGAACACCGGGGAGCTGTTTTTT,CASSAYAGNTGELFF
TRBJ2-1,TRBD2,many,15,TRBV20-1,TGCAGTGCGGCCGGGACTAGCGGGATGAATAATGAGCAGTTCTTC,CSAAGTSGMNNEQFF
TRBJ2-1,NA,few,14,TRBV7-2,TGTGCCAGCAGCTTAGGGCTAGCGATCAATGAGCAGTTCTTC,CASSLGLAINEQFF
TRBJ2-7,NA,few,14,TRBV27,TGTGCCAGCAGTTACCGCCCAGGTAGTTACGAGCAGTACTTC,CASSYRPGSYEQYF
TRBJ2-5,TRBD2,NA,14,TRBV10-3,TGTGCCACCCGGGGGGGGAAGCCCCAAGAGACCCAGTACTTC,CATRGGKPQETQYF
TRBJ1-1,NA,NA,13,TRBV5-1,TGCGCCAGCAGCCGGGACGTGGGTACTGAAGCTTTCTTT,CASSRDVGTEAFF
TRBJ1-5,NA,many,15,TRBV12-3/TRBV12-4,TGTGCCAGCAGTTCCCCCCCCGAGGGCAATCAGCCCCAGCATTTT,CASSSPPEGNQPQHF
TRBJ2-2,NA,NA,14,TRBV10-3,TGTGCCATCAGTGAAGCCGAGAGCACCGGGGAGCTGTTTTTT,CAISEAESTGELFF
TRBJ1-2,TRBD1,NA,13,TRBV2,TGTGCCGGGGGACAGCTGATAGGGGAGGGCTACACCTTC,CAGGQLIGEGYTF
TRBJ2-3,NA,NA,12,TRBV20-1,TGCAGTGCCGAGCCCACGACAGATACGCAGTATTTT,CSAEPTTDTQYF
TRBJ2-7,NA,many,15,TRBV5-1,TGCGCCAGCAGCTTCCGGGACATACAGGGCGGCGAGCAGTACTTC,CASSFRDIQGGEQYF
TRBJ2-6,NA,many,16,TRBV5-1,TGCGCCAGCAGCTTGGCCGAAGGTACTGGGGCCAACGTCCTGACTTTC,CASSLAEGTGANVLTF
TRBJ2-2,NA,NA,16,TRBV7-7,TGTGCCAGCAGCTTAGGGCCCGGGAGTAGTCCCGGGGAGCTGTTTTTT,CASSLGPGSSPGELFF
TRBJ2-1,NA,few,17,TRBV5-1,TGCGCCAGCAGCTGGGACCCCGCGCGTCGCTCCTACAATGAGCAGTTCTTC,CASSWDPARRSYNEQFF
TRBJ2-7,TRBD2,NA,14,TRBV5-6,TGTGCCAGCAGCCCGGGACTAGCAAGGTGGGAGCAGTACTTC,CASSPGLARWEQYF
TRBJ2-1,NA,few,14,TRBV12-3/TRBV12-4,TGTGCCAGCAGTTTCGTACTAGCTGAGGATGAGCAGTTCTTC,CASSFVLAEDEQFF
TRBJ1-5,TRBD1,NA,14,TRBV7-9,TGTGCCAGCAGCGGAGGCAGGGGGAATCAGCCCCAGCATTTT,CASSGGRGNQPQHF